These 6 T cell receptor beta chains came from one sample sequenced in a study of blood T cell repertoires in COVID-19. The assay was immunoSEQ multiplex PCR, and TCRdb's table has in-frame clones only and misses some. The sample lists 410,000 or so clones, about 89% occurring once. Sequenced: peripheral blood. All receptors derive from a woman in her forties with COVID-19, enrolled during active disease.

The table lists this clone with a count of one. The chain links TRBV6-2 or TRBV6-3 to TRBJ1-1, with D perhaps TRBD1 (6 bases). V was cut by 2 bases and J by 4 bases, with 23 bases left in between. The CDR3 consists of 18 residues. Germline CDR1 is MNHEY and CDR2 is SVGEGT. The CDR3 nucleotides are TGTGCCAGCAGTTACCTATGGACAGACACCCCCAGGAGCACTGAAGCTTTCTTT. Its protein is CASSYLWTDTPRSTEAFF.

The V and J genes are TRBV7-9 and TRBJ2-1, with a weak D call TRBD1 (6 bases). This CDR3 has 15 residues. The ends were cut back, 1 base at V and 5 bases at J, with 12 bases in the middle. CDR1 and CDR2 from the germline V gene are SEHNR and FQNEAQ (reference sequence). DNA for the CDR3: TGTGCCAGCAGCTTAGTGGTAGGGGGTAACAATGAGCAGTTCTTC. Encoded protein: CASSLVVGGNNEQFF.

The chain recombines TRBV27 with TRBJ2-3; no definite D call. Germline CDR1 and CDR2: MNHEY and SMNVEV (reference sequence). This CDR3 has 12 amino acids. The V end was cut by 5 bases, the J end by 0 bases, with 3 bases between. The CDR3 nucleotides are TGTGCCAGCAGTCCGAGCACAGATACGCAGTATTTT. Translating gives CASSPSTDTQYF.

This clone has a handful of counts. CDR3 nucleotides: TGTGCCAGCTTACGCCCTTCCGGACAGGCTAATGAAAAACTGTTTTTT. It translates to CASLRPSGQANEKLFF. The chain links TRBV18 to TRBJ1-4; TRBD1 matches 7 bases. CDR1 and CDR2 from the germline V gene are KGHSH and LQKENI. V lost 7 bases, J lost 3 bases, and 11 bases stayed unmatched. This CDR3 is 16 amino acids long.

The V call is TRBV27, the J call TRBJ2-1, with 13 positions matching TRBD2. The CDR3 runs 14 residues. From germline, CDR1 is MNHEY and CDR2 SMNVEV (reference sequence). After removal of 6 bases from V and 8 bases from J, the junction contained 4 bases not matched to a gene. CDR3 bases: TGTGCCAGCAGCCGGACTAGCGGGGGCGATGAGCAGTTCTTC. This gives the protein CASSRTSGGDEQFF.

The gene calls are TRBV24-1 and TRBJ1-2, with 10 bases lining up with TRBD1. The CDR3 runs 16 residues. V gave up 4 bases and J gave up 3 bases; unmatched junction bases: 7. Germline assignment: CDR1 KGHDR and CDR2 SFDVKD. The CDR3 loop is CATSDATGTGDYGYTF. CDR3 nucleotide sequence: TGTGCCACCAGTGACGCGACCGGGACAGGGGACTATGGCTACACCTTC.